This passage covers 27 T cell receptor beta chains from one sample sequenced in a study of cytomegalovirus exposure and HLA in healthy donors. The PCR used 60 Vbeta and 13 Jbeta primers. Clones were read by immunoSEQ multiplex PCR, and TCRdb kept only the in-frame ones, dropping some. The repertoire has about 60,000 clones, around 77% of them found once; the top ten carry about 4.5%. Sequencing was carried out using PBMCs. These receptor sequences come from a young woman in good health and CMV-seronegative.

This chain uses TRBV30 with TRBJ2-7; 7 bases fit TRBD1. This CDR3 spans 14 amino acids. Germline lookup yields CDR1 GTSNPN and CDR2 SVGIG (reference sequence). V lost 3 bases, J lost 0 bases, and 5 bases stayed unmatched. CDR3 DNA: TGTGCCTGGAGAAAGACAGGGAGCTCCTACGAGCAGTACTTC. Its translation: CAWRKTGSSYEQYF.

The chain carries TRBV14 and TRBJ2-1, with D possibly matching TRBD2 (6 bases). CDR1 is SGHDN and CDR2 is FVKESK in the germline V gene. V was trimmed by 1 base and J by 0 bases, leaving 13 bases between them. The CDR3 length is 17 residues. DNA for the CDR3: TGTGCCAGCAGCCAAGTGGGGGGTATTAGCTCCTACAATGAGCAGTTCTTC. As protein: CASSQVGGISSYNEQFF. The entire variable domain, with the rest obtained from reference TRBV14 and TRBJ2-1, is as follows: EAGVTQFPSHSVIEKGQTVTLRCDPISGHDNLYWYRRVMGKEIKFLLHFVKESKQDESGMPNNRFLAERTGGTYSTLKVQPAELEDSGVYFCASSQVGGISSYNEQFFGPGTRLTVL.

A single count supports this clone. The chain joins TRBV7-9 to TRBJ1-1; D perhaps matches TRBD1 (6 bases). V was pared by 5 bases and J by 3 bases, with 13 bases between. The CDR3 has 14 residues. Germline V gene lookup returns CDR1 SEHNR and CDR2 FQNEAQ (reference sequence). Here the CDR3 reads CASSPNQGYTEAFF. CDR3 bases: TGTGCCAGCAGCCCAAACCAGGGGTACACTGAAGCTTTCTTT.

In the case of this clone: A junction end diverges from the germline sequence, so it may reflect a read error. CDR3 sequence reads: CASSVDRDTEAFF. Here the CDR3 DNA reads TGTGCCAGTAGTGTAGACAGGGACACTGAAGCTTTCTTT. The chain couples TRBV19 to TRBJ1-1; 7 bases are shared with TRBD1. Germline V gives CDR1 LNHDA, CDR2 SQIVND (reference sequence). There are 13 residues in the CDR3. Together with reference TRBV19 and TRBJ1-1, the CDR3 gives the full variable domain: DGGITQSPKYLFRKEGQNVTLSCEQNLNHDAMYWYRQDPGQGLRLIYYSQIVNDFQKGDIAEGYSVSREKKESFPLTVTSAQKNPTAFYLCASSVDRDTEAFFGQGTRLTVV.

This clone was seen only a few times. V gene TRBV27 combines with J gene TRBJ2-7, with TRBD1 identical over 9 bases. This CDR3 is 15 amino acids long. The V segment lost 6 bases and the J segment 0 bases; nucleotides outside the gene matches: 6. Per germline, CDR1 MNHEY and CDR2 SMNVEV (reference sequence). CDR3 nucleotide sequence: TGTGCCAGCAGGGCTCCGGGACAGGGCTCCTACGAGCAGTACTTC. This encodes CASRAPGQGSYEQYF.

The chain joins TRBV19 to TRBJ1-2, with a tentative D call TRBD1 (5 bases). The CDR3 runs to 13 residues. Germline V CDR1 and CDR2: LNHDA, SQIVND (reference sequence). V lost 3 bases to trimming and J lost 8 bases, with 13 bases between them. CDR3 DNA: TGTGCCAGTAGTATTTGGCAGGGAAGGGGCTACACCTTC. This translates into CASSIWQGRGYTF.

CDR3 coding DNA: TGTGCCAGCAGCCATAGCGGGGGAGGACAAGAGACCCAGTACTTC. Translation: CASSHSGGGQETQYF. This chain uses TRBV7-3 with TRBJ2-5; 9 positions agree with TRBD2. V shed 5 bases, J shed 2 bases, and the junction held 6 bases outside the gene matches. Per the germline V gene, CDR1 is SGHTA and CDR2 is FQGTGA. This CDR3 has 15 amino acids. Based on the CDR3 plus reference TRBV7-3 and TRBJ2-5, the full variable domain is GAGVSQTPSNKVTEKGKYVELRCDPISGHTALYWYRQSLGQGPEFLIYFQGTGAADDSGLPNDRFFAVRPEGSVSTLKIQRTERGDSAVYLCASSHSGGGQETQYFGPGTRLLVL.

The V call is TRBV5-1, the J call TRBJ1-1; D is unclear. Trimming removed 3 bases from V and 1 base from J, with 16 bases in between. From germline, CDR1 is SGHRS and CDR2 YFSETQ. CDR3 length: 16 residues. CDR3 amino acids: CASSSRSGVGNTEAFF. Written as DNA, the CDR3 is TGCGCCAGCAGCTCCAGAAGTGGAGTCGGGAACACTGAAGCTTTCTTT.

This sequence joins TRBV18 and TRBJ1-5; D is unresolved. The length of the CDR3 is 15 residues. Germline assignment: CDR1 KGHSH and CDR2 LQKENI. The V gene lost 0 bases and the J gene lost 5 bases, with 11 bases spanning the gap. CDR3 amino acids: CASSPPAPIHQPQHF. In DNA, the CDR3 is TGTGCCAGCTCACCACCAGCCCCCATCCATCAGCCCCAGCATTTT.

The rearrangement uses TRBV29-1 and TRBJ2-5; 10 positions agree with TRBD2. Unmatched junction bases numbered 9, after V lost 6 bases and J lost 5 bases. The CDR3 is 14 residues long. Germline loops: CDR1 SQVTM, CDR2 ANQGSEA. The DNA for the CDR3 is TGCAGCGTATCCTACAGCGGGAGGGTGGAGACCCAGTACTTC. Translating gives CSVSYSGRVETQYF.

The J gene is TRBJ2-7, the V gene TRBV5-1; D possibly corresponds to TRBD2 (6 bases). In germline, CDR1 is SGHRS, CDR2 YFSETQ. This CDR3 is 14 amino acids long. Trimming cost V 0 bases and J 5 bases, with 12 bases left between them. This CDR3 is CASSLELAMDEQYF. The CDR3 DNA is TGCGCCAGCAGCTTGGAACTAGCCATGGACGAGCAGTACTTC.

The J gene is TRBJ1-1, the V gene TRBV6-5; D remains unclear. Germline V CDR1 and CDR2: MNHEY, SVGAGI. This CDR3 has 13 residues. V lost 3 bases and J 6 bases, leaving 11 bases between the germline ends. This CDR3 reads CASSYSESAEAFF. CDR3 nucleotides: TGTGCCAGCAGTTATTCAGAAAGCGCTGAAGCTTTCTTT.

V is TRBV28 and J is TRBJ2-7; 7 nucleotides match TRBD2. CDR3 length equals 14 residues. From germline, CDR1 is MDHEN and CDR2 SYDVKM. With 6 bases clipped from V and 2 bases from J, the junction kept 7 bases outside the gene matches. CDR3 bases: TGTGCCAGCAGAAATGGTCGGGGGGCCTACGAGCAGTACTTC. Translating gives CASRNGRGAYEQYF. Complete variable domain (other parts from reference TRBV28 and TRBJ2-7): DVKVTQSSRYLVKRTGEKVFLECVQDMDHENMFWYRQDPGLGLRLIYFSYDVKMKEKGDIPEGYSVSREKKERFSLILESASTNQTSMYLCASRNGRGAYEQYFGPGTRLTVT.

The chain employs TRBV4-1 and TRBJ1-2; D possibly corresponds to TRBD1 (6 bases). Germline loops: CDR1 MGHRA, CDR2 YSYEKL. Trimming stripped 0 bases from V and 8 bases from J, with 28 bases between. This CDR3 is built from 19 residues. CDR3 residues: CASSQDWGGRIFSNGGYTF. The CDR3 coding sequence is TGCGCCAGCAGCCAAGATTGGGGGGGCAGGATTTTTAGTAACGGAGGCTACACCTTC.

V and J are TRBV18 and TRBJ2-5, with 8 bases lining up with TRBD1. Trimming took 4 bases from V and 5 from J; bases not matched to a gene: 6. The CDR3 length is 14 residues. Germline V gene sequence: CDR1 KGHSH, CDR2 LQKENI. CDR3 DNA sequence: TGTGCCAGCTCACGGACAGGGTATAGGGAGACCCAGTACTTC. Encoded protein: CASSRTGYRETQYF.

The V and J genes are TRBV4-3 and TRBJ2-5; 9 bases line up with TRBD2. The CDR3 sequence is 19 residues long. Germline V CDR1 and CDR2: LGHNA, YSLEER. Trimming took 0 bases from V and 1 from J; bases not matched to a gene: 12. DNA of the CDR3: TGCGCCAGCAGCCAAGAAATAGCCGGGACTAGCCGTACCCAAGAGACCCAGTACTTC. Translation gives CASSQEIAGTSRTQETQYF.

The chain couples TRBV6-5 to TRBJ2-3; 12 bases match TRBD2. Germline V gives CDR1 MNHEY, CDR2 SVGAGI. CDR3 length equals 15 residues. J lost 9 bases, V lost 5 bases, and 9 bases had no gene match. The CDR3 sequence: CASSGERLAGETQYF. CDR3 in DNA: TGTGCCAGCAGTGGGGAAAGACTAGCGGGAGAGACGCAGTATTTT.

V and J are TRBV6-5 and TRBJ2-7; 10 positions agree with TRBD1. V lost 6 bases to trimming and J lost 4 bases; unmatched junction nucleotides: 9. Germline lookup yields CDR1 MNHEY and CDR2 SVGAGI. The CDR3 is 15 residues long. CDR3 sequence reads: CASSPGTGARYEQYF. CDR3 bases: TGTGCCAGCAGCCCCGGGACAGGGGCGCGATACGAGCAGTACTTC.

This clone has only one observation. The chain has TRBV29-1 and TRBJ1-4, with D possibly TRBD1 on 6 matching bases. The CDR3 contains 13 residues. The germline V gene has CDR1 SQVTM and CDR2 ANQGSEA. V lost 7 bases to trimming and J lost 4 bases, with 13 bases between them. Here the CDR3 DNA reads TGCAGCGCTCGGGGACAACTTAATGAAAAACTGTTTTTT. Translation: CSARGQLNEKLFF.

This clone was found once. The CDR3 does not end in the conserved phenylalanine or tryptophan, so this is likely a read error. This sequence joins TRBV30 and TRBJ1-5, with 9 nucleotides matching TRBD1. After removal of 0 bases from V and 4 bases from J, the junction contained 1 base not matched to a gene. The CDR3 is made up of 14 amino acids. The germline CDR1 and CDR2 sequences are GTSNPN and SVGIG (reference sequence). The CDR3 spells CAWSVGQGNQPQHV. The CDR3 DNA follows: TGTGCCTGGAGTGTAGGACAGGGGAATCAGCCCCAGCATGTT.

In DNA form, the CDR3 reads TGTGCCAGCCGGGGGGAAGGACAGGGGGGCGCTGAAGCTTTCTTT. Protein product: CASRGEGQGGAEAFF. The rearrangement uses TRBV6-1 and TRBJ1-1, with 10 nucleotides matching TRBD1. There are 15 residues in the CDR3. Per germline, CDR1 MNHNS and CDR2 SASEGT. V shed 8 bases and J 6 bases; nucleotides not matched to a gene: 12.

This CDR3 reads CASSLDLAGPHYGYTF. The CDR3 region has the DNA TGTGCCAGCAGCTTAGATCTCGCAGGGCCTCACTATGGCTACACCTTC. The rearrangement links TRBV11-2 to TRBJ1-2; possible D gene TRBD1, 5 bases. Germline CDR1 is SGHAT and CDR2 is FQNNGV. Between the trimmed V and J ends, which lost 0 bases and 3 bases, there was a span of 14 bases. The CDR3 has 16 residues.

This clone occurred a few times. The gene calls are TRBV2 and TRBJ1-1; TRBD1 aligns across 9 bases. The trim removed 5 bases at V and 5 bases at J, leaving 3 bases unmatched. CDR1 is SNHLY and CDR2 is FYNNEI in the germline V gene. This CDR3 has 13 residues. The CDR3 DNA follows: TGTGCCAGCAGTCTCGACAGGGGGACTGAAGCTTTCTTT. Its translation: CASSLDRGTEAFF.

In its sample, this clone was seen a few times. The chain has TRBV29-1 and TRBJ1-1; D not resolved. Trimming shortened V by 0 bases and J by 10 bases, and 12 bases separated the two germline ends. The CDR3 totals 12 residues. CDR1 is SQVTM and CDR2 is ANQGSEA in the germline V gene. CDR3: CSVEDRGVGAFF. CDR3 nucleotides: TGCAGCGTTGAAGATCGCGGAGTTGGAGCTTTCTTT.

This clone was seen only a few times. The V gene is TRBV10-3, the J gene TRBJ2-7, with 10 nucleotides matching TRBD1. Losses at the gene ends were 4 bases for V and 7 bases for J; bases not matched to a gene: 7. This CDR3 has 14 amino acids. CDR1 is ENHRY and CDR2 is SYGVKD in the germline V gene. The DNA for the CDR3 is TGTGCCATCAGTGGGGGACAGGGGAAATGGGAGCAGTACTTC. Its protein product is CAISGGQGKWEQYF.

The V gene is TRBV4-1, the J gene TRBJ2-5; 8 bases are shared with TRBD2. J was trimmed by 4 bases and V by 3 bases; bases with no gene match: 10. CDR1 and CDR2 from the germline V gene are MGHRA and YSYEKL. The CDR3 has 16 residues. In DNA, the CDR3 is TGCGCCAGCAGCCAGTCGAGCGGGAGCACGGGAGAGACCCAGTACTTC. Its translation: CASSQSSGSTGETQYF.

V gene TRBV5-4 combines with J gene TRBJ2-1; D is possibly TRBD2 (6 bases). CDR1 SGHNT and CDR2 YYREEE come from the germline V gene (reference sequence). The V and J ends lost 4 bases and 7 bases respectively, with 15 bases between them. There are 14 residues in the CDR3. CDR3 DNA: TGTGCCAGCAGCCACGGTGAAGGGAGGAATGAGCAGTTCTTC. Protein sequence: CASSHGEGRNEQFF.